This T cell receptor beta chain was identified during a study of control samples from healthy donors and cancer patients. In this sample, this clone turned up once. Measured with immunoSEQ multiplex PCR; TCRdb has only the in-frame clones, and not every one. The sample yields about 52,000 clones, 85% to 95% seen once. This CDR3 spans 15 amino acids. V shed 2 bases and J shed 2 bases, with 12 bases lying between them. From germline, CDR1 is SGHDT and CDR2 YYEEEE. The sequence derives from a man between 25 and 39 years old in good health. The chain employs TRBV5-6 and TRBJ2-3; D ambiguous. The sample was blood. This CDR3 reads CASSFGRATTDTQYF. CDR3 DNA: TGTGCCAGCAGCTTTGGCAGAGCAACCACAGATACGCAGTATTTT.